What follows are 7 T cell receptor beta chains derived from one specimen sequenced in a study of blood T cell repertoires in COVID-19. The table came from immunoSEQ multiplex PCR; TCRdb's copy has only in-frame clones and leaves some out. The sample lists about 210,000 clones; almost 90% were seen once. The sequenced sample consisted of peripheral blood. These receptors originate from a man between 18 and 29 years old with active or convalescent COVID-19.

The chain's CDR3 is CASSPYRDRQGYTF. The CDR3 DNA reads TGTGCCAGCAGCCCGTACCGGGACAGGCAGGGCTACACCTTC. The gene calls are TRBV5-5 and TRBJ1-2; TRBD1 aligns across 8 bases. V lost 4 bases to trimming and J lost 8 bases; unmatched junction nucleotides: 10. The CDR3 has 14 amino acids. Germline V CDR1 and CDR2: SGHKS, YYEKEE (reference sequence).

The CDR3 loop is CASSYVAANYGYTF. The CDR3 nucleotides are TGTGCCAGCAGTTACGTTGCAGCTAACTATGGCTACACCTTC. This chain connects TRBV6-2 or TRBV6-3 to TRBJ1-2; D is unclear. V was shortened by 2 bases and J by 0 bases, with 7 bases between the two germline ends. Looked up from germline, CDR1 is MNHEY and CDR2 is SVGEGT. The CDR3 runs to 14 residues.

About this clone: In the same sample, other DNA sequences code for this CDR3. V gene TRBV18 combines with J gene TRBJ2-3; 7 bases map to TRBD2. Germline V gives CDR1 KGHSH, CDR2 LQKENI. The junction had 0 bases not matched to a gene; V was cut back by 0 bases and J by 3 bases. CDR3 size: 14 residues. This CDR3 reads CASSPPGGTDTQYF. CDR3 DNA: TGTGCCAGCTCACCACCGGGAGGGACAGATACGCAGTATTTT.

The chain joins TRBV30 to TRBJ1-1; 9 nucleotides align to TRBD1. The CDR3 loop spans 12 amino acids. Germline V gene lookup returns CDR1 GTSNPN and CDR2 SVGIG (reference sequence). V lost 8 bases, J lost 1 base, and 2 bases stayed unmatched. The CDR3 here is CAGTGSNTEAFF. The CDR3 nucleotides read TGTGCCGGGACAGGGTCGAACACTGAAGCTTTCTTT.

The J gene is TRBJ1-6, the V gene TRBV7-9; 10 positions match TRBD1. Germline V gives CDR1 SEHNR, CDR2 FQNEAQ (reference sequence). V was pared by 5 bases and J by 7 bases, with 5 bases of the junction left unmatched. The CDR3 has 15 amino acids. The DNA of the CDR3 is TGTGCCAGCAGCCCACCGGGACAGGGGAATTCACCCCTCCACTTT. Translation: CASSPPGQGNSPLHF.

J is TRBJ1-4 and V is TRBV7-9; 11 bases match TRBD1. The CDR3 spans 15 residues. Losses at the gene ends were 5 bases for V and 8 bases for J; bases not matched to a gene: 7. Germline V gene lookup returns CDR1 SEHNR and CDR2 FQNEAQ (reference sequence). The CDR3 DNA reads as TGTGCCAGCAGCAACACCGGGACAGGGGGAGAAAAACTGTTTTTT. Amino acid sequence: CASSNTGTGGEKLFF.

This rearrangement joins TRBV7-9 to TRBJ1-6; TRBD1 is a possible D gene (5 bases). The ends were cut back, 5 bases at V and 4 bases at J, with 15 bases in the middle. Germline-derived CDR1 and CDR2 are SEHNR and FQNEAQ (reference sequence). The CDR3 covers 16 residues. The CDR3 here is CASSLSVGEYNSPLHF. CDR3 in DNA: TGTGCCAGCAGCCTAAGCGTAGGGGAATATAATTCACCCCTCCACTTT.